This TCR beta chain stems from a study of blood T cell repertoires in COVID-19. Across the whole study: Sites in the United States, Italy and Spain provided acute and convalescent COVID-19 samples. T cells, B-cell-depleted T cells, or PBMCs supplied cDNA or gDNA.

V was cut by 2 bases and J by 5 bases, with 10 bases left in between. The CDR3 sequence is 14 residues long. Germline V lookup: CDR1 MNHEY, CDR2 SVGEGT. Authors' processing steps: Estimated nucleated cell counts came from reference gene primer amplification. Method: immunoSEQ multiplex PCR; TCRdb's copy keeps in-frame clones and lacks some. That table is the source of V, J and clone size, and D and trimming were worked out from the DNA. The sample lists about 200,000 clones; around 81% were seen once. The receptor comes from a woman between 70 and 85 years old with acute or convalescent COVID-19. The sequencing input was peripheral blood. The rearrangement uses TRBV6-2 or TRBV6-3 and TRBJ1-5, with no clear D. The CDR3 here is CASSYIQEDQPQHF. In DNA, the CDR3 is TGTGCCAGCAGTTACATTCAGGAAGATCAGCCCCAGCATTTT.